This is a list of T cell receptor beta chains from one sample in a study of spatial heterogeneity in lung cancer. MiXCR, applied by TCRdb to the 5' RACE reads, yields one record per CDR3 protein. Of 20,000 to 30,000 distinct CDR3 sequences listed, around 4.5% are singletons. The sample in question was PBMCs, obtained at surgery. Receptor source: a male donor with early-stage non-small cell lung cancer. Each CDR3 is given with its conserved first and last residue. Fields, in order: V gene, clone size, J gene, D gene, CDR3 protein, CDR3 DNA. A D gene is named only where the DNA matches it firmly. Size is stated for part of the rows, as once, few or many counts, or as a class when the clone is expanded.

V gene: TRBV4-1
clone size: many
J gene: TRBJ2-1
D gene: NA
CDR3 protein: CASSPLGSNEQFF
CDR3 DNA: TGCGCCAGCAGCCCTCTGGGCTCCAATGAGCAGTTCTTC

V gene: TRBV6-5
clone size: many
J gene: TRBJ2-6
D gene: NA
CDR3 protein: CASTLTGGGSGANVLTF
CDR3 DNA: TGTGCCAGCACACTTACAGGAGGGGGGTCTGGGGCCAACGTCCTGACTTTC

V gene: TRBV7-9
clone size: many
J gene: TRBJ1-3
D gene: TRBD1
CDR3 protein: CASSYGQGIGNTIYF
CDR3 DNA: TGTGCCAGCAGCTACGGACAGGGGATTGGAAACACCATATATTTT

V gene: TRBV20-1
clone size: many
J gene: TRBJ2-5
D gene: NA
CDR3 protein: CSAEPGTGQETQYF
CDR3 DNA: TGCAGTGCTGAGCCAGGGACGGGCCAAGAGACCCAGTACTTC

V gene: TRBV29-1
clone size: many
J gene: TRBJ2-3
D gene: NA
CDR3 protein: CSAGRGGPDTQYF
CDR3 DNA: TGCAGCGCAGGAAGGGGGGGGCCAGATACGCAGTATTTT

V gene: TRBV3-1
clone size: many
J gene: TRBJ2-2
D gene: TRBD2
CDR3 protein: CASSQSLGGGGAQNTGELFF
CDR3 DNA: TGTGCCAGCAGCCAAAGTCTCGGAGGCGGGGGGGCACAAAACACCGGGGAGCTGTTTTTT

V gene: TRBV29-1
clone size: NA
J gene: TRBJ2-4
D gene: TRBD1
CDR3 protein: CSASGQGTKNIQYF
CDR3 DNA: TGCAGCGCCTCGGGACAGGGGACCAAAAACATTCAGTACTTC

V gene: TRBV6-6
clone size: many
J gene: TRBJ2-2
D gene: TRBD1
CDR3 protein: CASRPPGTGGTGELFF
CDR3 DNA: TGTGCCAGCAGACCCCCCGGGACAGGGGGCACCGGGGAGCTGTTTTTT

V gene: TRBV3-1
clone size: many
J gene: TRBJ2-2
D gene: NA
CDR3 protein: CASSRLGAGEAGELFF
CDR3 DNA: TGTGCCAGCAGCCGCCTGGGGGCGGGAGAGGCCGGGGAGCTGTTTTTT

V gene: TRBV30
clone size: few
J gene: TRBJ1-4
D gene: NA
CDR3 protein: CAWSKRRFGKLFF
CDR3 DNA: TGTGCCTGGAGTAAAAGGAGATTTGGGAAACTGTTTTTT

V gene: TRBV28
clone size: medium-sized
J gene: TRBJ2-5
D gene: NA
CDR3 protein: CASRRLLGSAETQYF
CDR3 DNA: TGTGCCAGCAGACGTCTTTTGGGGTCCGCGGAGACCCAGTACTTC

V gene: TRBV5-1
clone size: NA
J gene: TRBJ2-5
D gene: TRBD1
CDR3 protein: CASSLYTGEETQYF
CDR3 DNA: TGCGCCAGCAGCTTGTATACAGGGGAAGAGACCCAGTACTTC

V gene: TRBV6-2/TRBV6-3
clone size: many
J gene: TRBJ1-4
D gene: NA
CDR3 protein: CASGDGNNEKLFF
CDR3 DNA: TGTGCCAGCGGGGACGGAAATAATGAAAAACTGTTTTTT

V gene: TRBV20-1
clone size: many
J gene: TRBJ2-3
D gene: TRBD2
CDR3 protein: CSATPSGRVISTDTQYF
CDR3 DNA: TGCAGTGCTACGCCTAGCGGGAGGGTTATAAGCACAGATACGCAGTATTTT

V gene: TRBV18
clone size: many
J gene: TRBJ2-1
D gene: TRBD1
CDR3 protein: CASSRTGSGGNEQFF
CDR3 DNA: TGTGCCAGCTCACGGACAGGGTCAGGGGGAAATGAGCAGTTCTTC

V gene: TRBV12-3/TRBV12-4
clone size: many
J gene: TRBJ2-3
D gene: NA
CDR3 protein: CASLPGPDADTQYF
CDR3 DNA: TGTGCCAGCCTACCCGGGCCGGATGCAGATACGCAGTATTTT

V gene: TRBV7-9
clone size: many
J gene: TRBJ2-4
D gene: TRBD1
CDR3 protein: CASSLRQGGLNIQYF
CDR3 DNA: TGTGCCAGCAGCTTAAGACAGGGGGGCCTTAACATTCAGTACTTC

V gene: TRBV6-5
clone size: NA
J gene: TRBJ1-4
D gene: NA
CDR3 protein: CASSYRSVATNEKLFF
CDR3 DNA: TGTGCCAGCAGTTATCGTTCAGTTGCAACTAATGAAAAACTGTTTTTT

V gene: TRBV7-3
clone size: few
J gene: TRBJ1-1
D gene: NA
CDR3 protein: CASSFYGPDRANTEAFF
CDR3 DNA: TGTGCCAGCAGCTTTTACGGCCCGGACAGAGCGAACACTGAAGCTTTCTTT

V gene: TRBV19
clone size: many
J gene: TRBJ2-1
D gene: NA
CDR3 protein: CASRLGYNEQFF
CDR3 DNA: TGTGCCAGTAGACTAGGTTACAATGAGCAGTTCTTC

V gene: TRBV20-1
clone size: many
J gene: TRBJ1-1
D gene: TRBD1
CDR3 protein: CSASPPRGMNTEAFF
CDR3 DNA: TGCAGTGCTAGTCCCCCCAGGGGGATGAACACTGAAGCTTTCTTT

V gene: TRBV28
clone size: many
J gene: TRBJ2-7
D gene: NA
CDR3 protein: CATGAGSHEQYF
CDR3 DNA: TGTGCCACCGGGGCCGGGAGCCACGAGCAGTACTTC

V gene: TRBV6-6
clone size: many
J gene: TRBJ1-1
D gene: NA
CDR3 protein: CASSQARNTEAFF
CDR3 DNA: TGTGCCAGCAGCCAAGCCAGGAACACTGAAGCTTTCTTT

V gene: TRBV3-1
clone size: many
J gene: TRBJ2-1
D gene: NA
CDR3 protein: CASSQVPEQQFF
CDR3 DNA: TGTGCCAGCAGCCAAGTCCCCGAGCAGCAGTTCTTC

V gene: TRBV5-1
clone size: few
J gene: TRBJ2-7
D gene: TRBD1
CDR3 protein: CASRLQGAKRYEQYF
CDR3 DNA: TGCGCCAGCAGACTTCAGGGGGCTAAAAGGTACGAGCAGTACTTC

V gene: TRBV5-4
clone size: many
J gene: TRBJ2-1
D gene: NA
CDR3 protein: CASSGPQWEQFF
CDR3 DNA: TGTGCCAGCAGCGGGCCCCAATGGGAGCAGTTCTTC

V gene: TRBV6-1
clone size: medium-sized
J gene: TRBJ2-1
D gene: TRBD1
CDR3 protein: CASRGQTVYNEQFF
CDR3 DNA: TGTGCCAGCAGGGGACAGACAGTCTACAATGAGCAGTTCTTC

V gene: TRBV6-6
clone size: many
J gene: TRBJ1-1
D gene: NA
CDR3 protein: CASSHGTSASEAFF
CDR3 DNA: TGTGCCAGCAGTCACGGGACGTCGGCGTCTGAAGCTTTCTTT

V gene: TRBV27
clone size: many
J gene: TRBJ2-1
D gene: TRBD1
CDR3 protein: CASREDRRDEQFF
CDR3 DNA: TGTGCCAGCAGGGAGGACAGGCGGGATGAGCAGTTCTTC

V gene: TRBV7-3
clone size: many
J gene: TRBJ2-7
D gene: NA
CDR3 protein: CASSPQGASVYEQYF
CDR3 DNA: TGTGCCAGCAGCCCGCAAGGGGCGTCGGTCTACGAGCAGTACTTC

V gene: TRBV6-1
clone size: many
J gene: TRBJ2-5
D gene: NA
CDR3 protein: CASSNNQGGWETQYF
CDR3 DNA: TGTGCCAGCAGTAATAACCAGGGTGGGTGGGAGACCCAGTACTTC

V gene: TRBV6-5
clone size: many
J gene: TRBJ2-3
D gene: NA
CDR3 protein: CASSYRETTDTQYF
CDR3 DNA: TGTGCCAGCAGTTACCGGGAGACCACAGATACGCAGTATTTT

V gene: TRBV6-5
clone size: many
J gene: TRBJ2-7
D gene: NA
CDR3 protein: CASTHPGGSHEQYF
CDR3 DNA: TGTGCCAGCACCCACCCAGGAGGGTCCCACGAGCAGTACTTC

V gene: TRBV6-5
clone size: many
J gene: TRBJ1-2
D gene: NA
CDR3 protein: CASSYSRGGGYTF
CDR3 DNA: TGTGCCAGCAGTTACTCGAGGGGAGGGGGCTACACCTTC

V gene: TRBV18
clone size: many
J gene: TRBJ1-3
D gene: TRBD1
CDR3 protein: CASSPPQGAAGNTIYF
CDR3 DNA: TGTGCCAGCTCACCGCCACAGGGGGCAGCAGGAAACACCATATATTTT

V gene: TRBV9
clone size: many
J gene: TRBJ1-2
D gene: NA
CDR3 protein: CASRSPSVHGYTF
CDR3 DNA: TGTGCCAGCAGGAGCCCGTCCGTTCATGGCTACACCTTC

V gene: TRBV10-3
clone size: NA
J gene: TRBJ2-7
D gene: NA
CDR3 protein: CAIADRTYEQYF
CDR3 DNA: TGTGCCATCGCCGACAGGACCTACGAGCAGTACTTC

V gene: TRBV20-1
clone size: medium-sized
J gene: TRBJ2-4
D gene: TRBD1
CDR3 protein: CSAREWQGENIQYF
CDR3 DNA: TGCAGTGCTAGAGAGTGGCAGGGGGAAAACATTCAGTACTTC

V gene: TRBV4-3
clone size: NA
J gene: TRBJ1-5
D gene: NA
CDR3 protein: CASSQEQASNRPQHF
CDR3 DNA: TGCGCCAGCAGCCAAGAACAGGCGAGCAATCGGCCCCAGCATTTT

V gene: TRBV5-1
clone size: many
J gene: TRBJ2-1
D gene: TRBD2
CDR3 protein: CASSLTSGSYNEQFF
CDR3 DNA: TGCGCCAGCAGCCTGACTAGCGGGAGCTACAATGAGCAGTTCTTC

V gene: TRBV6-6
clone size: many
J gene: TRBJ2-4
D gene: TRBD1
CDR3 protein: CASSRDRTNIQYF
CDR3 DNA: TGTGCCAGCAGCCGGGACAGGACTAACATTCAGTACTTC

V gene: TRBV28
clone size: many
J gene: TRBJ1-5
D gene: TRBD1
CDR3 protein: CASSSTGRFNQPQHF
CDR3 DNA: TGTGCCAGCAGTTCGACAGGGCGATTCAATCAGCCCCAGCATTTT

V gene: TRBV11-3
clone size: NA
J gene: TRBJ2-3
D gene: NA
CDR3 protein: CASSFSRGADTQYF
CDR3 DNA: TGTGCCAGCAGCTTCAGCCGAGGAGCAGATACGCAGTATTTT

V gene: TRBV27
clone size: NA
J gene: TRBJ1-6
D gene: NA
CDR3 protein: CASSSGGSPLHF
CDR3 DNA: TGTGCCAGCAGCTCCGGGGGCTCACCCCTCCACTTT

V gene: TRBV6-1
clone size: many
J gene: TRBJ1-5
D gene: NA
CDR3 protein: CASTGTEEQPQHF
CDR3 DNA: TGTGCCAGCACCGGTACAGAGGAACAGCCCCAGCATTTT

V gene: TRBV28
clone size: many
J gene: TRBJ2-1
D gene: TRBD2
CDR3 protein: CASSLRERRFF
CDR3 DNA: TGTGCCAGCAGTTTGCGGGAGAGGCGGTTCTTC

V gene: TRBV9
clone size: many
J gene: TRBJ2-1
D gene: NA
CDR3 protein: CASSVGESSYNEQFF
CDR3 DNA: TGTGCCAGCAGCGTAGGGGAGAGCTCCTACAATGAGCAGTTCTTC

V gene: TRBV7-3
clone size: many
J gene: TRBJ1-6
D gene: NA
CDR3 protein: CASSAQGLYNSPLHF
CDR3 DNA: TGTGCCAGCAGCGCACAGGGCCTCTATAATTCACCCCTCCACTTT

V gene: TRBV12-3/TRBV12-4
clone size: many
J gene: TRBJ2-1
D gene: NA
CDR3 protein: CASSRSNEQFF
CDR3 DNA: TGTGCCAGCAGTAGAAGCAATGAGCAGTTCTTC